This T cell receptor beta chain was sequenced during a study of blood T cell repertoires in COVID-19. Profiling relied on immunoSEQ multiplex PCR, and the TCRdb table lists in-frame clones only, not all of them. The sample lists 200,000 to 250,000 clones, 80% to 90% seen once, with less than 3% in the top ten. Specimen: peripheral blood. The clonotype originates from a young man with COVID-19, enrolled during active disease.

The CDR3 sequence is CASSITSGSVEQYF. For the CDR3, the DNA is TGTGCCAGCAGCATTACTAGCGGGAGTGTCGAGCAGTACTTC. V gene TRBV9 combines with J gene TRBJ2-7, with 11 bases aligning to TRBD2. The CDR3 sequence is 14 residues long. The germline V gene has CDR1 SGDLS and CDR2 YYNGEE. Unmatched junction bases numbered 6, after V lost 4 bases and J lost 6 bases.